This T cell receptor beta chain was obtained from a study of blood T cell repertoires in COVID-19. Overall study context: There were acute and convalescent COVID-19 samples, and they came from the United States, Italy and Spain. The analysed material was cDNA or gDNA that came from T cells, B-cell-depleted T cells, or PBMCs.

Participants were aged roughly 18 to 100 years from 24 US areas. As processed by the authors: Estimation of nucleated cell counts was performed using reference gene primer amplification. Measured with immunoSEQ multiplex PCR; TCRdb has only the in-frame clones, and not every one. The V and J calls and the clone size are those of that table, but D and trimming were determined from the DNA. The table lists fewer than 250,000 clones, almost 90% of them singletons. Germline CDR1 reads SGHAT; CDR2 reads FQNNGV. This CDR3 has 15 residues. The ends were cut back, 3 bases at V and 0 bases at J, with 10 bases in the middle.

The sample comprised PBMCs or T cells enriched from blood (not recorded which). The V call is TRBV11-2, the J call TRBJ2-3; weak D call: TRBD1 (6 bases). The TCR originated in a woman in her 50s with acute COVID-19. CDR3 sequence (DNA): TGTGCCAGCAGCTTCGCAGGGACAAGCACAGATACGCAGTATTTT. Amino acid sequence: CASSFAGTSTDTQYF. Drawing the rest from reference TRBV11-2 and TRBJ2-3, the complete variable domain is EAGVAQSPRYKIIEKRQSVAFWCNPISGHATLYWYQQILGQGPKLLIQFQNNGVVDDSQLPKDRFSAERLKGVDSTLKIQPAKLEDSAVYLCASSFAGTSTDTQYFGPGTRLTVL.